These 29 T cell receptor beta chains share one sample of origin, sequenced in a study of OX40 agonist ivuxolimab in advanced cancers. Some clones are missing from TCRdb's copy, which holds only in-frame ones; the method was immunoSEQ multiplex PCR. Of 43,000 or so clones in the sample, around nine tenths were seen once. This specimen consisted of CD4+ or CD8+ T cells sorted from blood, obtained in a trial of the OX40 agonist ivuxolimab. These receptors all stem from an adult with an advanced solid tumor such as melanoma, head and neck, liver or kidney cancer.

Here the CDR3 DNA reads TGTGCCAGCAGTCCACGGGGGCTAGCCTATGAGCAGTTCTTC. Translated, it gives CASSPRGLAYEQFF. The chain uses TRBV27 and TRBJ2-1, with D perhaps assigned TRBD1 or TRBD2 (6 bases each). The V gene lost 5 bases and the J gene lost 8 bases, with 16 bases spanning the gap. Germline lookup yields CDR1 MNHEY and CDR2 SMNVEV (reference sequence). The CDR3 runs 14 residues.

The chain is built from TRBV28 and TRBJ1-6, with D perhaps matching TRBD1 (6 bases). Germline CDR1 MDHEN, CDR2 SYDVKM. V dropped 7 bases and J dropped 6 bases, with 7 bases sitting between them. The length of the CDR3 is 12 residues. CDR3 nucleotides: TGTGCCAGCAACAGGGTTAATTCACCCCTCCACTTT. It translates to CASNRVNSPLHF. Full variable domain (rest looked up from reference TRBV28 and TRBJ1-6): DVKVTQSSRYLVKRTGEKVFLECVQDMDHENMFWYRQDPGLGLRLIYFSYDVKMKEKGDIPEGYSVSREKKERFSLILESASTNQTSMYLCASNRVNSPLHFGNGTRLTVT.

This rearrangement joins TRBV2 to TRBJ2-7; 13 positions match TRBD2. The V and J ends lost 6 bases and 5 bases, in that order; junction bases with no gene match: 4. The CDR3 runs to 14 residues. The V gene's germline CDR1 is SNHLY and CDR2 FYNNEI. The CDR3 DNA reads TGTGCCAGCAGCGGGACTAGCGGGACCCACGAGCAGTACTTC. Encoded protein: CASSGTSGTHEQYF.

This sequence joins TRBV5-1 and TRBJ2-2; D is unresolved. Looked up from germline, CDR1 is SGHRS and CDR2 is YFSETQ. This CDR3 region has 14 residues. Trimming took 1 base from V and 4 from J, leaving 8 bases between them. The DNA for the CDR3 is TGCGCCAGCAGCTTGTTCCCCGGCACCGGGGAGCTGTTTTTT. Protein: CASSLFPGTGELFF.

The chain carries TRBV5-1 and TRBJ2-5; 9 bases agree with TRBD2. The germline CDR1 and CDR2 sequences are SGHRS and YFSETQ. V trimming: 2 bases; J trimming: 2 bases; junction bases outside the gene matches: 19. The CDR3 has 20 amino acids. CDR3 nucleotide sequence: TGCGCCAGCAGCTTCCGGCCACTTACTAGCGGGCGTAGTGGTCAAGAGACCCAGTACTTC. This gives the protein CASSFRPLTSGRSGQETQYF.

The chain joins TRBV6-5 to TRBJ1-5; D uncertain. V was clipped by 5 bases and J by 4 bases, with 9 bases between them. Germline CDR1 is MNHEY and CDR2 is SVGAGI. This CDR3 is built from 13 residues. The CDR3 coding sequence is TGTGCCAGCAGTGATAATGAAAATCAGCCCCAGCATTTT. Its translation: CASSDNENQPQHF.

This sequence joins TRBV5-5 and TRBJ2-3; 8 nucleotides agree with TRBD1. From germline, CDR1 is SGHKS and CDR2 YYEKEE (reference sequence). The V gene end was trimmed by 4 bases and the J gene end by 3 bases; junction bases not matched to a gene: 13. The CDR3 has 17 amino acids. DNA of the CDR3: TGTGCCAGCAGCCCCACCGGGACAGGTGGTGGGACAGATACGCAGTATTTT. Translation: CASSPTGTGGGTDTQYF.

The chain is built from TRBV25-1 and TRBJ2-2, with D possibly being TRBD1 (6 bases). Looked up from germline, CDR1 is MGHDK and CDR2 is SYGVNS. V was cut by 3 bases and J by 5 bases, with 16 bases left in between. This CDR3 has 16 amino acids. CDR3 loop: CASSDHTGPETGELFF. CDR3 sequence (DNA): TGTGCCAGCAGTGATCACACAGGGCCGGAGACCGGGGAGCTGTTTTTT.

The chain couples TRBV6-1 to TRBJ2-3, with D unclear. The CDR3 is 14 residues long. V was shortened by 5 bases and J by 2 bases, with 11 bases between the two germline ends. The germline gives CDR1 MNHNS, CDR2 SASEGT. CDR3 nucleotide sequence: TGTGCCAGCAGTTTTAGACTGACCACAGATACGCAGTATTTT. Translating it yields CASSFRLTTDTQYF.

The rearrangement uses TRBV4-2 and TRBJ2-3; TRBD2 aligns across 8 bases. From germline, CDR1 is LGHNA and CDR2 YNFKEQ. Germline trimming cut 2 bases from V and 3 bases from J; bases unmatched to any gene: 1. This CDR3 contains 14 residues. CDR3 loop: CASSQPGGTDTQYF. In nucleotides, the CDR3 is TGTGCCAGCAGCCAACCGGGGGGGACAGATACGCAGTATTTT.

This clone was counted once. The chain recombines TRBV5-1 with TRBJ1-5; no definite D call. The CDR3 is 15 residues long. The germline V gene has CDR1 SGHRS and CDR2 YFSETQ. Trimming pared 0 bases from V and 7 bases from J, leaving 14 bases between. This CDR3 reads CASSLGMAAGQPQHF. CDR3 nucleotide sequence: TGCGCCAGCAGCTTGGGGATGGCGGCGGGGCAGCCCCAGCATTTT.

This sequence joins TRBV18 and TRBJ1-4; 10 bases map to TRBD1. CDR3 length: 15 residues. V lost 1 base and J lost 8; bases outside the gene matches: 4. Germline loops: CDR1 KGHSH, CDR2 LQKENI. The CDR3 protein is CASSPRGQGTEKLFF. The CDR3 DNA follows: TGTGCCAGCTCACCACGGGGACAGGGGACGGAAAAACTGTTTTTT.

This chain uses TRBV11-2 with TRBJ2-7; possibly TRBD2 for D (5 bases). The CDR3 contains 13 residues. Germline CDR1 is SGHAT and CDR2 is FQNNGV. With 2 bases removed from V and 5 bases from J, the gap between germline ends came to 10 bases. This chain's CDR3 is CASSLSMRDEQYF. CDR3 DNA sequence: TGTGCCAGCAGCTTATCGATGAGGGACGAGCAGTACTTC.

This clone came up a few times. The chain recombines TRBV2 with TRBJ2-6; D gene ambiguous. CDR1 and CDR2 from the germline V gene are SNHLY and FYNNEI. Trimming removed 5 bases from V and 1 base from J, with 3 bases in between. CDR3 size: 13 residues. CDR3 sequence (DNA): TGTGCCAGCAGTAAATCTGGGGCCAACGTCCTGACTTTC. Translation gives CASSKSGANVLTF.

The V call is TRBV28, the J call TRBJ1-6; 8 nucleotides match TRBD1. V gave up 8 bases and J gave up 9 bases; unmatched junction bases: 12. Germline CDR1 and CDR2: MDHEN and SYDVKM. This CDR3 has 15 residues. Here the CDR3 reads CASGPQGASTSPLHF. The CDR3 coding sequence is TGTGCCAGCGGACCCCAGGGGGCGTCTACTTCACCCCTCCACTTT.

This clone was recorded once. The rearrangement links TRBV28 to TRBJ1-2; D not resolved. Trimming shortened V by 6 bases and J by 3 bases, and 11 bases separated the two germline ends. CDR3 length equals 13 residues. The germline gives CDR1 MDHEN, CDR2 SYDVKM. CDR3 protein: CASSAGIHYGYTF. The CDR3 DNA follows: TGTGCCAGCAGCGCCGGGATCCACTATGGCTACACCTTC.

The chain has TRBV2 and TRBJ1-1, with TRBD1 as a possible D gene (6 bases). Germline V gene data show CDR1 as SNHLY and CDR2 as FYNNEI. CDR3 length: 13 residues. Trimming took 8 bases from V and 1 from J, leaving 11 bases between them. The CDR3 here is CASGGIRNTEAFF. In DNA form, the CDR3 reads TGTGCCAGCGGGGGCATCCGGAACACTGAAGCTTTCTTT.

The V call is TRBV4-1, the J call TRBJ2-2; 9 bases agree with TRBD1. The ends lost 3 bases at V and 5 bases at J; junction bases unmatched: 10. This CDR3 comprises 17 residues. Per the germline V gene, CDR1 is MGHRA and CDR2 is YSYEKL. The CDR3 is CASSHPPGQGGTGELFF. CDR3 sequence (DNA): TGCGCCAGCAGCCACCCTCCGGGACAGGGTGGAACCGGGGAGCTGTTTTTT.

V is TRBV11-2 and J is TRBJ2-7; D perhaps matches TRBD2 (6 bases). V was shortened by 0 bases and J by 3 bases, with 12 bases between the two germline ends. The CDR3 is 15 residues long. Germline V gene data show CDR1 as SGHAT and CDR2 as FQNNGV. Written as DNA, the CDR3 is TGTGCCAGCAGCTTAGATCACTGGAGGGGCTACGAGCAGTACTTC. Translated, it gives CASSLDHWRGYEQYF. Using reference TRBV11-2 and TRBJ2-7 for the parts outside the CDR3, the full variable domain is EAGVAQSPRYKIIEKRQSVAFWCNPISGHATLYWYQQILGQGPKLLIQFQNNGVVDDSQLPKDRFSAERLKGVDSTLKIQPAKLEDSAVYLCASSLDHWRGYEQYFGPGTRLTVT.

The chain employs TRBV18 and TRBJ2-7; D might be TRBD1 (6 bases). V was cut by 1 base and J by 4 bases, with 14 bases left in between. The CDR3 consists of 15 residues. Germline V CDR1 and CDR2: KGHSH, LQKENI. The CDR3 DNA is TGTGCCAGCTCACCACGACAGGCGTCAGGGTACGAGCAGTACTTC. Its translation: CASSPRQASGYEQYF.

The count of this clone is one. This chain uses TRBV28 with TRBJ1-1, with unresolved D. Trimming removed 5 bases at V and 10 bases at J, with 14 bases between. The CDR3 sequence is 12 residues long. Germline V CDR1 and CDR2: MDHEN, SYDVKM. The CDR3 coding sequence is TGTGCCAGCAGTCGCCACCTCGGGGTAGCTTTCTTT. Amino acids: CASSRHLGVAFF.

Here the CDR3 reads CASSRGDEQYF. CDR3 DNA sequence: TGTGCCAGCAGCCGGGGGGACGAGCAGTACTTC. V usage is TRBV11-2 and J usage is TRBJ2-7; 7 nucleotides match TRBD2. V shed 5 bases and J 5 bases; nucleotides not matched to a gene: 0. Germline CDR1 and CDR2: SGHAT and FQNNGV. The CDR3 has 11 residues.

The chain is built from TRBV29-1 and TRBJ1-2; 7 positions match TRBD1. V shed 6 bases and J 2 bases; nucleotides not matched to a gene: 6. Germline lookup yields CDR1 SQVTM and CDR2 ANQGSEA. The CDR3 loop spans 13 amino acids. The CDR3 loop is CSVRQGSNYGYTF. The CDR3 DNA reads as TGCAGCGTCAGACAGGGATCCAACTATGGCTACACCTTC.

This sequence joins TRBV19 and TRBJ1-4; D may be TRBD1 (5 bases). V was clipped by 6 bases and J by 6 bases, with 14 bases between them. Germline CDR1 LNHDA, CDR2 SQIVND (reference sequence). This CDR3 spans 14 amino acids. This CDR3 reads CASRASGRDEKLFF. CDR3 bases: TGTGCCAGTAGGGCATCAGGGAGAGATGAAAAACTGTTTTTT.

The chain combines TRBV7-2 with TRBJ2-7, with a weak D call TRBD2 (6 bases). This CDR3 region has 14 residues. Trimming left V 1 base short and J 3 bases short, with 10 bases between. The germline V gene encodes CDR1 SGHTA and CDR2 FQGNSA. CDR3 protein: CASSLGGGLYEQYF. CDR3 bases: TGTGCCAGCAGCTTAGGTGGAGGGCTCTACGAGCAGTACTTC. Drawing the rest from reference TRBV7-2 and TRBJ2-7, the complete variable domain is GAGVSQSPSNKVTEKGKDVELRCDPISGHTALYWYRQSLGQGLEFLIYFQGNSAPDKSGLPSDRFSAERTGGSVSTLTIQRTQQEDSAVYLCASSLGGGLYEQYFGPGTRLTVT.

The V gene is TRBV7-9, the J gene TRBJ1-3; the D is unclear. Germline loops: CDR1 SEHNR, CDR2 FQNEAQ (reference sequence). Trimming took 0 bases from V and 0 from J, leaving 9 bases between them. The CDR3 is 16 amino acids. The CDR3 is CASSLAWPGSGNTIYF. In DNA form, the CDR3 reads TGTGCCAGCAGCTTAGCGTGGCCTGGCTCTGGAAACACCATATATTTT.

V and J are TRBV21-1 and TRBJ2-1; the table gives TRBD2 as D, unverified against the DNA. TRBV21-1 counts as a pseudogene. This CDR3 comprises 16 residues. The chain's CDR3 is CASITRGLFTYNEQFF. CDR3 nucleotides: TGTGCCAGCATCACTCGAGGGCTATTTACCTACAATGAGCAGTTCTTC.

The chain carries TRBV7-9 and TRBJ1-2; no firm D call. CDR1 is SEHNR and CDR2 is FQNEAQ in the germline V gene (reference sequence). CDR3 length: 14 amino acids. V lost 1 base, J lost 7 bases, and 13 bases lay in between. The CDR3 nucleotides are TGTGCCAGCAGCTTAGATGGGCAGGAGTGTGGCTACACCTTC. Its translation is CASSLDGQECGYTF.

The chain couples TRBV19 to TRBJ2-7; no reliable D call. The CDR3 loop spans 14 amino acids. CDR1 is LNHDA and CDR2 is SQIVND in the germline V gene (reference sequence). V was pared by 5 bases and J by 6 bases, with 17 bases between. The chain's CDR3 is CASSPGLGFAEQYF. The CDR3 nucleotides are TGTGCCAGTAGTCCGGGCCTCGGGTTCGCCGAGCAGTACTTC.